A selection of T cell receptor beta chains follows, all from one sample in a study of cytotoxic CD8 clonotypes in ibrutinib-treated CLL. Sequencing was performed with immunoSEQ multiplex PCR; in TCRdb, only in-frame clones are kept and a portion is missing. The sample yields 58,000 or so clones, approximately 54% seen once. Sequenced material: PBMCs, taken after 12 months of ibrutinib treatment. The receptor set was obtained from a human donor with chronic lymphocytic leukemia. Both conserved end residues are part of each CDR3. The D gene is left open where the match is weak. Size is stated for part of the rows, as once, few or many counts, or as a class when the clone is expanded.

TGTGCCAGTAGTATACAACCAGGGAGTCAGCCCCAGCATTTT	CASSIQPGSQPQHF	.	.	TRBJ1-5	TRBV19
TGTGCCAGCGCCCTCCACTGGAACACTGAAGCTTTCTTT	CASALHWNTEAFF	.	.	TRBJ1-1	TRBV14
TGTGCCAGCAGCTCTTACCTACCCGGGACAGGGGGCGCCTACACCTTC	CASSSYLPGTGGAYTF	TRBD1	.	TRBJ1-2	TRBV5-8
TGTGCCAGCAGCCACCCCGGGACAGGGGGCAAGCCCCAGCATTTT	CASSHPGTGGKPQHF	TRBD1	.	TRBJ1-5	TRBV28
TGTGCCAGCAGCTTGCCCGCGTCTACCTACGAGCAGTACTTC	CASSLPASTYEQYF	.	.	TRBJ2-7	TRBV5-6
TGCAGCGTTGCCCGCCCCACCACTGAAGCTTTCTTT	CSVARPTTEAFF	.	.	TRBJ1-1	TRBV29-1
TGTGCCAGCAGCTTAGCCCACTCCACAGATACGCAGTATTTT	CASSLAHSTDTQYF	.	.	TRBJ2-3	TRBV7-9
TGTGCCAGCGTTAGGTGGACCAATCAGCCCCAGCATTTT	CASVRWTNQPQHF	.	.	TRBJ1-5	TRBV28
TGTGCCAGCGGGACTAGTAGGGAGACCCAGTACTTC	CASGTSRETQYF	TRBD2	.	TRBJ2-5	TRBV6-5
TGCGCCAGCAGCTTGGGTCGAACAGGGTCCGGGGAGCTGTTTTTT	CASSLGRTGSGELFF	.	.	TRBJ2-2	TRBV5-1
TGTGCCAGCAGTGCCTCCGGGACAGGGATAGGTCAGCCCCAGCATTTT	CASSASGTGIGQPQHF	TRBD1	few	TRBJ1-5	TRBV28
TGTGCCAGCAGTTTATCTGGCGGTAAGCAGTACTTC	CASSLSGGKQYF	.	.	TRBJ2-7	TRBV27
TGTGCCAGCAGCTCGGGAGGCGGGAGGGTCTACGAGCAGTACTTC	CASSSGGGRVYEQYF	TRBD2	.	TRBJ2-7	TRBV28
TGTGCCAGTAGTATAGGGGACCACAATGAGCAGTTCTTC	CASSIGDHNEQFF	.	.	TRBJ2-1	TRBV19
TGTGCCAGCAGGACAGATGTCTATGGCTACACCTTC	CASRTDVYGYTF	.	few	TRBJ1-2	TRBV6-1
TGTGCCTGGAGTGTACGGCTGAATACAGATACGCAGTATTTT	CAWSVRLNTDTQYF	.	many	TRBJ2-3	TRBV30
TGCGCCAGCAGCAAGGAGGGGGCAGATTACACCTTC	CASSKEGADYTF	TRBD1	.	TRBJ1-2	TRBV5-1
TGTGCCAGCAGCCGCACTAGTCCCTCCTACGAGCAGTACTTC	CASSRTSPSYEQYF	.	.	TRBJ2-7	TRBV11-2
TGTGCCAGCAGCTTGGGGGCCTCCTCTGGAAACACCATATATTTT	CASSLGASSGNTIYF	.	.	TRBJ1-3	TRBV11-3
TGCAGCGTCTCTCACGGGCAAAGGAACACTGAAGCTTTCTTT	CSVSHGQRNTEAFF	.	.	TRBJ1-1	TRBV29-1
TGTGCCAGCAGTCATAGGGGGACCACTGAAGCTTTCTTT	CASSHRGTTEAFF	.	.	TRBJ1-1	TRBV2
TGTGCCAGCAACCCTCCGACAGGGACCTACGAGCAGTACTTC	CASNPPTGTYEQYF	TRBD1	.	TRBJ2-7	TRBV28
TGTGCCAGCAAGGAACAGGGTCCGACCGGGGAGCTGTTTTTT	CASKEQGPTGELFF	.	many	TRBJ2-2	TRBV2
TGTGCCAGTAGAAGACAGGGGATGATCAATGAGCAGTTCTTC	CASRRQGMINEQFF	TRBD1	once	TRBJ2-1	TRBV19
TGTGCCAGCAGCAAAGATGAGCAGTACTTC	CASSKDEQYF	.	.	TRBJ2-7	TRBV21-1
TGTGCCAGCAGTTACTCTCGGGGAACAGATACGCAGTATTTT	CASSYSRGTDTQYF	.	few	TRBJ2-3	TRBV6-5
TGCGCCAGCAGCTCGCTGTCAGGGGGCGCTCACAATGAGCAGTTCTTC	CASSSLSGGAHNEQFF	TRBD1	.	TRBJ2-1	TRBV5-1
TGCGCCAGCAGCCAAGATAGGGTGGAGCGGATGTACAATGAGCAGTTCTTC	CASSQDRVERMYNEQFF	.	.	TRBJ2-1	TRBV4-1
TGTGCCAGCAGTTTATCTGTGTGGGATACGCAGTATTTT	CASSLSVWDTQYF	.	.	TRBJ2-3	TRBV27
TGTGCCAGTAGGACGGGCAAAAATTCACCCCTCCACTTT	CASRTGKNSPLHF	.	few	TRBJ1-6	TRBV6-5
TGTGCCAGCAGCCCGAGGACAGTATGGGAAGCTTTCTTT	CASSPRTVWEAFF	.	.	TRBJ1-1	TRBV7-2
TGTGCCAGTAGCGAGGGGAGAGAGACCCAGTACTTC	CASSEGRETQYF	.	few	TRBJ2-5	TRBV19
TGTGCCAGCAGCTTGGAGGGGGCAGGGAATCAGCCCCAGCATTTT	CASSLEGAGNQPQHF	TRBD1	.	TRBJ1-5	TRBV7-2
TGTGCCAGCAGCTTAAGGCCAGCCCGAAACACTGAAGCTTTCTTT	CASSLRPARNTEAFF	.	once	TRBJ1-1	TRBV7-2
TGTGCCAGCAGTGTCGGACAGGGAGGAGGCGAGCAGTACTTC	CASSVGQGGGEQYF	TRBD1	.	TRBJ2-7	TRBV27
TGTGCCGTTACGGGGGGGGAGCAGTTCTTC	CAVTGGEQFF	TRBD2	few	TRBJ2-1	TRBV7-2
TGTGCCATCAGCGCCAAGGGGATACAGGGTCGCACCGGGGAGCTGTTTTTT	CAISAKGIQGRTGELFF	.	many	TRBJ2-2	TRBV10-3
TGTGCCATCACTCCCGGGACAGATAGCACAGATACGCAGTATTTT	CAITPGTDSTDTQYF	TRBD1	.	TRBJ2-3	TRBV10-3
TGTGCCAGCAGCCCCGGAATTGGGGAGCTGTTTTTT	CASSPGIGELFF	.	.	TRBJ2-2	TRBV7-2
TGTGCCAGCAGCCCCCGGATCCAGGGTGGAACAGATACGCAGTATTTT	CASSPRIQGGTDTQYF	.	.	TRBJ2-3	TRBV7-8
TGTGCCAGCAGCTTGGACGGGTCCCCCTCCTACGAGCAGTACTTC	CASSLDGSPSYEQYF	.	.	TRBJ2-7	TRBV7-9
TGTGCCAGCAGCCCGAGAGGGGCGGGGGGGCCTTTGGGACAAGAGACCCAGTACTTC	CASSPRGAGGPLGQETQYF	TRBD2	.	TRBJ2-5	TRBV5-6
TGTGCCAGCAGCTTTGACCGGGGGCCGTACAATGAGCAGTTCTTC	CASSFDRGPYNEQFF	.	.	TRBJ2-1	TRBV13
TGTGCCAGCAGCAACCACAATGAGCAGTTCTTC	CASSNHNEQFF	.	few	TRBJ2-1	TRBV5-6
TGTGCCAGCAGTCGAACCCCCACAGATACGCAGTATTTT	CASSRTPTDTQYF	.	.	TRBJ2-3	TRBV2
TGTGCCAGCAGTTACGACCTACTCTATGGCTACACCTTC	CASSYDLLYGYTF	.	.	TRBJ1-2	TRBV6-5
TGTGCCAGCAGCTTAGGGGCCCTAGCGGGCGTCCAGGATACGCAGTATTTT	CASSLGALAGVQDTQYF	TRBD2	few	TRBJ2-3	TRBV7-2
TGTGCCACCAGCAGAGGGACTAATGAGCAGTTCTTC	CATSRGTNEQFF	.	once	TRBJ2-1	TRBV15
TGTGCCAGCAGCTTAACAGCGGGGGGGACCGGGGAGCTGTTTTTT	CASSLTAGGTGELFF	TRBD2	.	TRBJ2-2	TRBV7-6
TGTGCCAGCAGCTTAGATACAGGCCCCTATGGCTACACCTTC	CASSLDTGPYGYTF	.	.	TRBJ1-2	TRBV7-8
TGTGCCAGCAGGGGCGCGGGAGTTCGCGAGCAGTTCTTC	CASRGAGVREQFF	TRBD2	.	TRBJ2-1	TRBV28
TGTGCCTGGAGTTCGGGGGGGCCCCAGCATTTT	CAWSSGGPQHF	.	few	TRBJ1-5	TRBV30
TGTGCCAGCAGCCAAGATTCGTCTAGCGGAGGAGCCAAAAACATTCAGTACTTC	CASSQDSSSGGAKNIQYF	TRBD2	.	TRBJ2-4	TRBV4-2
TGTGCTAGTGCCCCAGGGGTTCCCACCGGGGAGCTGTTTTTT	CASAPGVPTGELFF	.	many	TRBJ2-2	TRBV12-5
TGTGCCAGTAGTATGGGAGACAACGAAGCTTTCTTT	CASSMGDNEAFF	.	.	TRBJ1-1	TRBV19